Below are 20 T cell receptor beta chains sequenced from a single sample in a study of CD8+ T cells in alopecia areata. It was cDNA, reverse transcribed from extracted RNA, that served as the sequencing template. The assay was immunoSEQ multiplex PCR, and TCRdb's table has in-frame clones only and misses some. The table has about 4,400 clones, 60% seen once. Treatment: oral pan-JAK inhibitor, 5-10 mg twice daily. Specimens obtained from alopecia areata patients comprised lesional scalp punch biopsies and peripheral blood. Sequencing was performed on skin, taken around week 37, from a patient treated with tofacitinib. Every receptor here comes from a human donor with alopecia areata.

The chain is built from TRBV5-4 and TRBJ2-5, with no clear D. The CDR3 contains 14 residues. Per germline, CDR1 SGHNT and CDR2 YYREEE (reference sequence). Trimming took 1 base from V and 5 from J, leaving 12 bases between them. The DNA of the CDR3 is TGTGCCAGCAGCTTGAAAGGGAACGCGGAGACCCAGTACTTC. Its protein product is CASSLKGNAETQYF.

This clone is a singleton in its sample. This chain uses TRBV9 with TRBJ2-5; D is unclear. The end of the DNA is better explained by TRBJ2-7, so the J call may be wrong. Germline CDR1 is SGDLS and CDR2 is YYNGEE. This CDR3 has 15 residues. The CDR3 region is CASSVGSTTAYEQYF. The CDR3 region has the DNA TGTGCCAGCAGCGTAGGGTCTACTACGGCCTACGAGCAGTACTTC.

This sequence joins TRBV4-3 and TRBJ2-1, with D hard to call. The CDR3 length is 13 residues. CDR1 and CDR2 (germline): LGHNA, YSLEER. V shed 0 bases and J shed 6 bases, with 6 bases lying between them. The CDR3 reads CASSQEGSNEQFF. In nucleotides, the CDR3 is TGCGCCAGCAGCCAAGAGGGTTCCAATGAGCAGTTCTTC.

The gene calls are TRBV30 and TRBJ2-7, with D unclear. Germline CDR1 and CDR2: GTSNPN and SVGIG (reference sequence). This CDR3 comprises 12 residues. V was shortened by 2 bases and J by 3 bases, with 8 bases between the two germline ends. This CDR3 is CAWSLSSYEQYF. The CDR3 DNA follows: TGTGCCTGGAGTCTTTCGAGCTACGAGCAGTACTTC.

The chain carries TRBV29-1 and TRBJ1-4; the D is unclear. The ends were cut back, 4 bases at V and 5 bases at J, with 11 bases in the middle. Per the germline V gene, CDR1 is SQVTM and CDR2 is ANQGSEA. This CDR3 contains 13 residues. CDR3 coding DNA: TGCAGCGTTGGGTGGATGGGGAATGAAAAACTGTTTTTT. The encoded protein is CSVGWMGNEKLFF.

This clone appeared a few times. The chain uses TRBV6-4 and TRBJ2-3; D is possibly TRBD2 (5 bases). The CDR3 has 14 amino acids. Trimming cost V 2 bases and J 0 bases, with 6 bases left between them. Germline CDR1 reads MRHNA; CDR2 reads SNTAGT. The DNA for the CDR3 is TGTGCCAGCAGTGACGGCGGGAGCACAGATACGCAGTATTTT. Protein: CASSDGGSTDTQYF.

J is TRBJ2-1 and V is TRBV30, with D perhaps TRBD2 (6 bases). V lost 4 bases, J lost 4 bases, and 20 bases lay in between. The CDR3 runs to 16 residues. Looked up from germline, CDR1 is GTSNPN and CDR2 is SVGIG (reference sequence). This CDR3 reads CAWTGPGLVGYNEQFF. For the CDR3, the DNA is TGTGCCTGGACTGGGCCGGGACTTGTGGGTTACAATGAGCAGTTCTTC.

The rearrangement uses TRBV27 and TRBJ2-7, with 12 bases that match TRBD2. This CDR3 has 15 residues. J lost 2 bases, V lost 5 bases, and 4 bases had no gene match. Germline assignment: CDR1 MNHEY and CDR2 SMNVEV (reference sequence). The CDR3 coding sequence is TGTGCCAGCAGTGCGAGACTAGCGGGGGCCTACGAGCAGTACTTC. The encoded protein is CASSARLAGAYEQYF.

The gene calls are TRBV27 and TRBJ2-1, with 8 nucleotides matching TRBD1. With 3 bases clipped from V and 8 bases from J, the junction kept 9 bases outside the gene matches. The length of the CDR3 is 15 residues. CDR1 and CDR2 from the germline V gene are MNHEY and SMNVEV (reference sequence). In DNA, the CDR3 is TGTGCCAGCAGTTTCGGGGCGACAGGGGTTGATGAGCAGTTCTTC. It specifies CASSFGATGVDEQFF.

In this sample, this clone turned up a few times. The chain uses TRBV6-6 and TRBJ2-7, with D possibly matching TRBD1 (7 bases). The CDR3 sequence is 15 residues long. V lost 2 bases and J 3 bases, leaving 14 bases between the germline ends. Germline V CDR1 and CDR2: MNHNY, SVGAGI (reference sequence). The CDR3 loop is CASSYGGTVNYEQYF. The DNA for the CDR3 is TGTGCCAGCAGTTACGGGGGGACAGTTAACTACGAGCAGTACTTC.

V gene TRBV5-4 combines with J gene TRBJ2-3, with TRBD2 matching 8 bases. Looked up from germline, CDR1 is SGHNT and CDR2 is YYREEE (reference sequence). The CDR3 sequence is 16 residues long. Trimming took 2 bases from V and 2 from J; bases not matched to a gene: 7. DNA for the CDR3: TGTGCCAGCAGCTTAAAAGCGGGACTAGACACAGATACGCAGTATTTT. Protein sequence: CASSLKAGLDTDTQYF.

Note on this clone: Different DNA sequences within this sample yield the same CDR3. The V gene is TRBV7-2, the J gene TRBJ1-1; D might be TRBD1 (5 bases). From germline, CDR1 is SGHTA and CDR2 FQGNSA. This CDR3 is 16 amino acids long. V was cut by 1 base and J by 4 bases, with 16 bases left in between. The CDR3 DNA follows: TGTGCCAGCAGCTTAGGTGATCAGGGTTACGGCACTGAAGCTTTCTTT. Translation gives CASSLGDQGYGTEAFF.

By sample fraction, this clone is large. The chain recombines TRBV5-8 with TRBJ2-3; tentatively, D is TRBD2 (5 bases). The CDR3 loop spans 17 amino acids. Trimming took 1 base from V and 2 from J, leaving 17 bases between them. Germline V gene lookup returns CDR1 SGHTS and CDR2 YDEGEE. The DNA of the CDR3 is TGTGCCAGCAGCTTGAATAACCTAGCAGCCTTCACAGATACGCAGTATTTT. Translating gives CASSLNNLAAFTDTQYF.

Only a few counts were recorded for this clone. The chain couples TRBV7-9 to TRBJ2-7; TRBD2 matches 9 bases. The junction had 7 bases not matched to a gene; V was cut back by 4 bases and J by 6 bases. The CDR3 length is 14 residues. Looked up from germline, CDR1 is SEHNR and CDR2 is FQNEAQ (reference sequence). CDR3 DNA: TGTGCCAGCAGCTCGTATAGCGGGAGAGGCGAGCAGTACTTC. It codes for CASSSYSGRGEQYF.

This clone came up a few times. This chain links TRBV15 with TRBJ1-5; 11 bases match TRBD1. V dropped 1 base and J dropped 6; count of bases not matched to a gene: 8. The CDR3 is made up of 17 amino acids. Germline assignment: CDR1 LNHNV and CDR2 YYDKDF (reference sequence). CDR3 sequence: CATSRALRTGGSQPQHF. The CDR3 nucleotides are TGTGCCACCAGCAGAGCCCTTCGGACAGGGGGCTCTCAGCCCCAGCATTTT.

To note about this clone: Other DNA sequences in this sample translate to the same CDR3. The chain recombines TRBV29-1 with TRBJ1-1, with 7 bases fitting TRBD1. V was pared by 2 bases and J by 6 bases, with 3 bases of the junction left unmatched. The CDR3 is made up of 12 amino acids. Germline CDR1 is SQVTM and CDR2 is ANQGSEA. CDR3 sequence: CSVEQGGPEAFF. The DNA of the CDR3 is TGCAGCGTTGAACAGGGGGGACCTGAAGCTTTCTTT.

This chain connects TRBV7-8 to TRBJ2-7, with TRBD2 matching 9 bases. The CDR3 length is 15 residues. Germline V gene data show CDR1 as SGHVS and CDR2 as FQNEAQ. J lost 3 bases, V lost 4 bases, and 7 bases had no gene match. The CDR3 loop is CASSSERREGYEQYF. The CDR3 DNA reads TGTGCCAGCAGCTCGGAGCGGCGGGAGGGCTACGAGCAGTACTTC.

Details on this clone: The sample contains more than one DNA sequence encoding this CDR3. The chain links TRBV14 to TRBJ2-3, with no clear D. CDR3 length: 11 residues. Trimming cost V 4 bases and J 4 bases, with 3 bases left between them. From germline, CDR1 is SGHDN and CDR2 FVKESK. The CDR3 sequence is CASSLADTQYF. The CDR3 DNA reads as TGTGCCAGCAGCCTAGCAGATACGCAGTATTTT.

This sequence joins TRBV28 and TRBJ1-2; D is possibly TRBD1 (5 bases). CDR1 is MDHEN, CDR2 SYDVKM, per germline. The V and J ends lost 4 bases and 4 bases respectively, with 10 bases between them. This CDR3 spans 13 amino acids. In nucleotides, the CDR3 is TGTGCCAGCAGTTCAATCCAGGGCTATGGCTACACCTTC. Translated, it gives CASSSIQGYGYTF.

This clone was observed a handful of times. V and J are TRBV29-1 and TRBJ2-2, with D perhaps matching TRBD1 (6 bases). Germline CDR1 is SQVTM and CDR2 is ANQGSEA. The CDR3 is 14 amino acids. The V end was cut by 4 bases, the J end by 0 bases, with 9 bases between. CDR3: CSVVGGTNTGELFF. For the CDR3, the DNA is TGCAGCGTTGTAGGGGGAACGAACACCGGGGAGCTGTTTTTT.